A selection of T cell receptor beta chains follows, all from one sample in a study of blood T cell repertoires in COVID-19. Profiling relied on immunoSEQ multiplex PCR, and the TCRdb table lists in-frame clones only, not all of them. The sample carries more than 200,000 clones, approximately 90% recorded once. Sequenced: peripheral blood. The receptors here all came from a young man with active or convalescent COVID-19. The conserved cysteine and the conserved F or W are not part of the CDR3 here.

V	CDR3
TRBV11-2	ASSPRRVEAF
TRBV7-2	ASSLGTADTQY
TRBV7-9	ASSKRTSGDVNEQF
TRBV15	ATSTLTNRDRGLVEFIHEQF
TRBV15	ATSRGGQNYGYT
TRBV6-5	ASSTGGLNTEAF
TRBV4-1	ASSQERAAKRIGGYT
TRBV19	ASRQGYARNYGYT
TRBV6-1	ASSEGTGGNYGYT
TRBV18	ASSPLAGADNEQF
TRBV2	ASIDTGVAFTDTQY
TRBV29-1	SARLTGTGRAGGPYEQY
TRBV15	ATSPSGRSNEKLF
TRBV19	ASSIKGSGAYEQY
TRBV30	AWSGKGHSGTEAF
TRBV3-1/TRBV3-2	ASSQDRGNTEAF
TRBV5-6	ASSSLSYEQY
TRBV6-5	ASTRLAGDNEQF
TRBV2	ASSAGSNQPQH
TRBV5-1	ASSLTGAGSDTQY
TRBV9	ASKKGNTDTQY
TRBV3-1/TRBV3-2	ASSRTGVGNQPQH
TRBV5-1	ASSNQGGHEAF
TRBV27	ASSSGTLTYEQY
TRBV6-2/TRBV6-3	ASSHPPRGQGHNTEAF
TRBV6-5	ATRPGMNTEAF
TRBV30	AWGRGLGLYEQY
TRBV7-9	ASSLAAGPHGYT
TRBV6-5	ASSPQGNQPQH
TRBV24-1	ATSGAGDGNTEAF
TRBV7-9	ASSPTKRSSGRSRDTQY